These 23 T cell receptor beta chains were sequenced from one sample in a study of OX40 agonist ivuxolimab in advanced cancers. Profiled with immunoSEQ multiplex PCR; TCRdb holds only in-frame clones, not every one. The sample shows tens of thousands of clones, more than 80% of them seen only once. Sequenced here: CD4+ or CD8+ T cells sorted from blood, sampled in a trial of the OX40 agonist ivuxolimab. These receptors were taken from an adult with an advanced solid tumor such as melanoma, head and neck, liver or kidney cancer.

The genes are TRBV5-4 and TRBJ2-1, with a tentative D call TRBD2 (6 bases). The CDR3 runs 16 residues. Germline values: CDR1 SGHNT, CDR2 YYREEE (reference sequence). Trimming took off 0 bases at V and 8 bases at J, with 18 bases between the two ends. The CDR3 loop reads CASSLGAGGRMHEQFF. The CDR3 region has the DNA TGTGCCAGCAGCTTGGGTGCCGGGGGTAGGATGCATGAGCAGTTCTTC.

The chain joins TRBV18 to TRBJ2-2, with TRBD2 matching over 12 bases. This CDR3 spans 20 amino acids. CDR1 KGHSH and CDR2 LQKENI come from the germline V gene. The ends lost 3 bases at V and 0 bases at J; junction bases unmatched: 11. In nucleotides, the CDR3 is TGTGCCAGCTCACCGTTACCGGGCGGACTAGCGGGATCGAACACCGGGGAGCTGTTTTTT. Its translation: CASSPLPGGLAGSNTGELFF.

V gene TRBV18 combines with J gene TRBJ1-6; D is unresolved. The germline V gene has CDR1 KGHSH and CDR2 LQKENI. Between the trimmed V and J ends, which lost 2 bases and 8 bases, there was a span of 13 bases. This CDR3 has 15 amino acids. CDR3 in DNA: TGTGCCAGCTCACCAAATATGGGGAGGGATTCACCCCTCCACTTT. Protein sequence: CASSPNMGRDSPLHF.

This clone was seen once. This CDR3 reads CASSQEPGRGLGGYTF. For the CDR3, the DNA is TGCGCCAGCAGCCAAGAACCGGGCAGGGGGCTTGGTGGCTACACCTTC. The rearrangement joins TRBV4-1 to TRBJ1-2, with 8 bases lining up with TRBD1. V lost 0 bases and J lost 7; bases outside the gene matches: 10. This CDR3 comprises 16 residues. Germline CDR1 is MGHRA and CDR2 is YSYEKL.

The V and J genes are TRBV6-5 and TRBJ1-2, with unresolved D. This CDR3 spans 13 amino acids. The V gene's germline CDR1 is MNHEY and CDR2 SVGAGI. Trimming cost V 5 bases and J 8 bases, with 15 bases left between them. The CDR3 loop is CASSPRRELGYTF. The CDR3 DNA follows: TGTGCCAGCAGTCCCAGACGTGAATTAGGCTACACCTTC.

CDR3 amino acids: CASSLTGGGHLAKNIQYF. The CDR3 coding sequence is TGTGCCAGCAGCTTGACAGGGGGCGGACATCTAGCCAAAAACATTCAGTACTTC. The J gene is TRBJ2-4, the V gene TRBV5-6; 9 nucleotides match TRBD1. CDR3 size: 18 residues. V shed 1 base, J shed 0 bases, and the junction held 8 bases outside the gene matches. From germline, CDR1 is SGHDT and CDR2 YYEEEE.

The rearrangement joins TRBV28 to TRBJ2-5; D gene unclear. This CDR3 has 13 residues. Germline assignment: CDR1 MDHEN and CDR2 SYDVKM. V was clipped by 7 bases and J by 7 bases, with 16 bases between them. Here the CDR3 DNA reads TGTGCCAGCAAAGACATATACCTGGGGACCCAGTACTTC. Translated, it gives CASKDIYLGTQYF.

CDR3 loop: CASSFRQGALGYTF. The CDR3 DNA follows: TGTGCCAGCAGCTTCCGACAGGGGGCGCTTGGCTACACCTTC. The rearrangement links TRBV13 to TRBJ1-2, with 10 bases aligning to TRBD1. CDR3 length: 14 residues. The junction had 5 bases not matched to a gene; V was cut back by 3 bases and J by 7 bases. Germline loops: CDR1 PRHDT, CDR2 FYEKMQ (reference sequence).

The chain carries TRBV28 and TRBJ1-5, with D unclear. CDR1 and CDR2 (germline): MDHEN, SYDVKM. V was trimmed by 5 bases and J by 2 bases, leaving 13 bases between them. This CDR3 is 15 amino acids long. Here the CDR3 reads CASSVRAGGNQPQHF. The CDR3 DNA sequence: TGTGCCAGCAGTGTCCGGGCCGGGGGCAATCAGCCCCAGCATTTT.

The CDR3 bases are TGTGCCAGCTCACCCGTGACCCCGGATGTGGGGGAGCTGTTTTTT. Translation gives CASSPVTPDVGELFF. The chain joins TRBV18 to TRBJ2-2; no definite D call. Germline V gene lookup returns CDR1 KGHSH and CDR2 LQKENI. The CDR3 is made up of 15 amino acids. V gave up 3 bases and J gave up 8 bases, with 16 bases separating them. Complete variable domain (other parts from reference TRBV18 and TRBJ2-2): NAGVMQNPRHLVRRRGQEARLRCSPMKGHSHVYWYRQLPEEGLKFMVYLQKENIIDESGMPKERFSAEFPKEGPSILRIQQVVRGDSAAYFCASSPVTPDVGELFFGEGSRLTVL.

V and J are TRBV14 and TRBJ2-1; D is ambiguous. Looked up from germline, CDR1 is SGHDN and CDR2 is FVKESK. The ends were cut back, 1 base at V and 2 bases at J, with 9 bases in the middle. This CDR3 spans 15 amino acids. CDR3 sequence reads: CASSQGVGTYNEQFF. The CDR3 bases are TGTGCCAGCAGCCAAGGGGTTGGCACCTACAATGAGCAGTTCTTC.

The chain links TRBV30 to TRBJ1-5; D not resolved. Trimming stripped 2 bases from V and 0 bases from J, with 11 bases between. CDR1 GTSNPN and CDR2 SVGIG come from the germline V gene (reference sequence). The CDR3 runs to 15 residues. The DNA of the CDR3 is TGTGCCTGGAGTCAACAGTCTACTAGCAATCAGCCCCAGCATTTT. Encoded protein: CAWSQQSTSNQPQHF.

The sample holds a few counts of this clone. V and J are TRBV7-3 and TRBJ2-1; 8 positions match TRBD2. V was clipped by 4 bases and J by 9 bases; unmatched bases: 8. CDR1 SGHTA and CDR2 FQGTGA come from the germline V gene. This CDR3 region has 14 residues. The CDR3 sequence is CASSSPGLVGEQFF. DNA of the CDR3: TGTGCCAGCAGCTCCCCGGGACTAGTGGGTGAGCAGTTCTTC.

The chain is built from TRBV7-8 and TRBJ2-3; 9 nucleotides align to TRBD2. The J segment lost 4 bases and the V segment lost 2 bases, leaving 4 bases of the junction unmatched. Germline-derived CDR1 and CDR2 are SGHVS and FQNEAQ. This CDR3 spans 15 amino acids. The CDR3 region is CASSLTRGGSDTQYF. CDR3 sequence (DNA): TGTGCCAGCAGCTTAACGCGGGGGGGATCAGATACGCAGTATTTT. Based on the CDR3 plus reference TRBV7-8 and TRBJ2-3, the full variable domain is GAGVSQSPRYKVAKRGQDVALRCDPISGHVSLFWYQQALGQGPEFLTYFQNEAQLDKSGLPSDRFFAERPEGSVSTLKIQRTQQEDSAVYLCASSLTRGGSDTQYFGPGTRLTVL.

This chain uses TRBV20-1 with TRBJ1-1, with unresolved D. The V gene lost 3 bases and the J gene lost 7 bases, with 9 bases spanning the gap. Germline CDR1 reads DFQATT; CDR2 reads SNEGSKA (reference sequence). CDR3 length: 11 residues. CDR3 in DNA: TGCAGTGCTAGCGCAGGCATTGAAGCTTTCTTT. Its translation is CSASAGIEAFF.

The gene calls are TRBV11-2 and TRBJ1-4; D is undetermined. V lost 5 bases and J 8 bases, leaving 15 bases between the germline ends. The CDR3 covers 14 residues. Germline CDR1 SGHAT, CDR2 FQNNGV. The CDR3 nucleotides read TGTGCCAGCAGCCCCCCTAACCGAGGGGAAAAACTGTTTTTT. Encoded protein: CASSPPNRGEKLFF.

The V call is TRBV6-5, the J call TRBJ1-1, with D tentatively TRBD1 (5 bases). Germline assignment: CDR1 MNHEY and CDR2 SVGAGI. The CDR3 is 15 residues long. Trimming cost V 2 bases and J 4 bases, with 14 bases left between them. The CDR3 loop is CASSYQGGMGTEAFF. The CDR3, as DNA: TGTGCCAGCAGTTACCAGGGCGGGATGGGCACTGAAGCTTTCTTT.

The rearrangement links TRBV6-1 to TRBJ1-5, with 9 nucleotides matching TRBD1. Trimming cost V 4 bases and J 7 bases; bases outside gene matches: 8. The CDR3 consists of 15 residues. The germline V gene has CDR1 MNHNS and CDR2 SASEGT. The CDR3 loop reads CASSGRQGGAQPQHF. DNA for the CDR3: TGTGCCAGCAGTGGTCGACAGGGGGGAGCCCAGCCCCAGCATTTT.

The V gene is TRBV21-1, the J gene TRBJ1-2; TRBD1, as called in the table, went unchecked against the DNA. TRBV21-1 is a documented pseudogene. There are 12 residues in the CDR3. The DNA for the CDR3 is TGTGCCAGCAGCAACCAGGGGGGTGGCTACACCTTC. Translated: CASSNQGGGYTF.

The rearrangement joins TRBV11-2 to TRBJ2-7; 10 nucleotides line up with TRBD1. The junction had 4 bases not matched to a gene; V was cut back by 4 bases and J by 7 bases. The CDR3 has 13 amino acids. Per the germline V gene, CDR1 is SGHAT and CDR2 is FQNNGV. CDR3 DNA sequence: TGTGCCAGCAGCTGGGACAGGGGAGGGGAGCAGTACTTC. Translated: CASSWDRGGEQYF.

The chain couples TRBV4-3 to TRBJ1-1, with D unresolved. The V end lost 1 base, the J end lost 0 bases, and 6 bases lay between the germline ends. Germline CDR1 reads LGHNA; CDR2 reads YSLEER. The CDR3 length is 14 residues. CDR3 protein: CASSQGTLNTEAFF. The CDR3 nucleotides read TGCGCCAGCAGCCAAGGAACGTTGAACACTGAAGCTTTCTTT.

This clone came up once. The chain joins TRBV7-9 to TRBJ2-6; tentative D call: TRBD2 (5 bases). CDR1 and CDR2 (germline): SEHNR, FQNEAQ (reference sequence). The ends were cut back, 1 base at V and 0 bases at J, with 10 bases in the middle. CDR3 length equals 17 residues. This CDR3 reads CASSLGGSASGANVLTF. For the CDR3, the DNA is TGTGCCAGCAGCTTAGGAGGGAGTGCCTCTGGGGCCAACGTCCTGACTTTC.

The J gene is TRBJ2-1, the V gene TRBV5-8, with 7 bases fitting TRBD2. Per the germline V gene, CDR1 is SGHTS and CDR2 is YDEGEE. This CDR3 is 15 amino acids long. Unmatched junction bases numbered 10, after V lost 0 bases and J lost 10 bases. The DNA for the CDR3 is TGTGCCAGCAGCTTGGTACTAGCGAGCTTCGGAGAGCAGTTCTTC. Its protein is CASSLVLASFGEQFF.